The 18 T cell receptor beta chains in this list originate from one sample, sequenced in a study of cytomegalovirus exposure and HLA in healthy donors. PCR involved 60 Vbeta and 13 Jbeta primers. Measured with immunoSEQ multiplex PCR; TCRdb has only the in-frame clones, and not every one. This table holds some 130,000 clones, approximately 80% found once. Sequenced material: PBMCs. The source is a man younger than 40 in good health and CMV-seronegative.

CDR3 coding DNA: TGTGCCAGCAGCTTAGGTCTATCGAAGGAGACCCAGTACTTC. Translated: CASSLGLSKETQYF. The genes are TRBV7-2 and TRBJ2-5; D gene unclear. CDR3 length equals 14 residues. V was shortened by 1 base and J by 5 bases, with 11 bases between the two germline ends. Germline V lookup: CDR1 SGHTA, CDR2 FQGNSA.

The genes are TRBV10-3 and TRBJ2-7; D might be TRBD1 (6 bases). Germline V gene data show CDR1 as ENHRY and CDR2 as SYGVKD. Trimming shortened V by 10 bases and J by 3 bases, and 10 bases separated the two germline ends. This CDR3 has 11 amino acids. DNA of the CDR3: TGTGCCACGACAGGAGTCTACGAGCAGTACTTC. This sequence encodes CATTGVYEQYF.

V and J are TRBV6-1 and TRBJ2-1; no firm D call. Trimming left V 8 bases short and J 4 bases short, with 6 bases between. Germline CDR1 and CDR2: MNHNS and SASEGT. This CDR3 spans 11 amino acids. In DNA form, the CDR3 reads TGTGCCAGCCGCGTTTACAATGAGCAGTTCTTC. Its translation is CASRVYNEQFF.

This clone was counted only a few times. The chain links TRBV30 to TRBJ1-4; no clear D. This CDR3 comprises 13 residues. The V and J ends lost 2 bases and 4 bases respectively, with 8 bases between them. Germline V gene data show CDR1 as GTSNPN and CDR2 as SVGIG (reference sequence). CDR3 in amino acids: CAWSSGNNEKLFF. CDR3 nucleotides: TGTGCCTGGAGTTCCGGGAATAATGAAAAACTGTTTTTT. The full variable domain, with the rest looked up from reference TRBV30 and TRBJ1-4, is SQTIHQWPATLVQPVGSPLSLECTVEGTSNPNLYWYRQAAGRGLQLLFYSVGIGQISSEVPQNLSASRPQDRQFILSSKKLLLSDSGFYLCAWSSGNNEKLFFGSGTQLSVL.

This chain joins TRBV21-1 and TRBJ2-1; the DNA was not used to check the table's D call, TRBD2. TRBV21-1 is listed as a pseudogene. The CDR3 has 14 residues. The CDR3 region is CASSKDGGGNEQFF. The CDR3 DNA reads TGTGCCAGCAGCAAAGACGGGGGGGGCAATGAGCAGTTCTTC.

This clone occurred once. This chain joins TRBV9 and TRBJ2-7, with 10 bases fitting TRBD2. This CDR3 contains 14 residues. Germline loops: CDR1 SGDLS, CDR2 YYNGEE. V trimming: 4 bases; J trimming: 3 bases; junction bases outside the gene matches: 4. This CDR3 is CASSTSGRDYEQYF. The CDR3 DNA sequence: TGTGCCAGCAGCACGAGCGGGAGGGACTACGAGCAGTACTTC.

The chain employs TRBV27 and TRBJ1-3; the D gene is possibly TRBD1 (5 bases). The CDR3 has 17 amino acids. V lost 6 bases to trimming and J lost 0 bases, with 18 bases between them. Germline V lookup: CDR1 MNHEY, CDR2 SMNVEV (reference sequence). This CDR3 is CASRTLSGGLSGNTIYF. DNA for the CDR3: TGTGCCAGCAGGACCTTATCGGGGGGACTCTCTGGAAACACCATATATTTT.

This clone was observed a handful of times. The V call is TRBV5-1, the J call TRBJ2-2, with a weak D call TRBD2 (5 bases). The CDR3 has 14 residues. CDR1 is SGHRS and CDR2 is YFSETQ in the germline V gene. V lost 4 bases and J 6 bases, leaving 13 bases between the germline ends. The CDR3 DNA reads TGCGCCAGCAGCCCCCTTGTGGGAGCCGGGGAGCTGTTTTTT. Amino acid sequence: CASSPLVGAGELFF.

The chain combines TRBV27 with TRBJ2-2; tentatively, D is TRBD1 (5 bases). The V gene lost 5 bases and the J gene lost 1 base, with 11 bases spanning the gap. Germline-derived CDR1 and CDR2 are MNHEY and SMNVEV (reference sequence). The CDR3 sequence is 15 residues long. The CDR3 DNA reads TGTGCCAGCAGTCTTCGACAGCTGAACACCGGGGAGCTGTTTTTT. Translating it yields CASSLRQLNTGELFF.

The chain uses TRBV28 and TRBJ1-4; 10 bases fit TRBD1. J lost 8 bases, V lost 4 bases, and 10 bases had no gene match. The CDR3 is 16 amino acids. CDR1 and CDR2 (germline): MDHEN, SYDVKM. The CDR3 nucleotides read TGTGCCAGCAGTTCCCCAACCGGGACAGGGGACGAAAAACTGTTTTTT. Protein product: CASSSPTGTGDEKLFF.

The J gene is TRBJ2-5, the V gene TRBV30; possibly TRBD1 for D (6 bases). Germline CDR1 and CDR2: GTSNPN and SVGIG (reference sequence). This CDR3 region has 13 residues. V lost 2 bases and J lost 6, with 13 bases in between. CDR3: CAWSLDSRQTQYF. Written as DNA, the CDR3 is TGTGCCTGGAGTCTGGACAGCCGACAGACCCAGTACTTC.

V gene TRBV7-8 combines with J gene TRBJ2-1, with 8 nucleotides matching TRBD2. J was trimmed by 9 bases and V by 5 bases; bases with no gene match: 12. Germline CDR1 SGHVS, CDR2 FQNEAQ. This CDR3 comprises 15 residues. The CDR3, as DNA: TGTGCCAGCAGCCTAGGACTAGCCGAAACAGGTGAGCAGTTCTTC. Its protein product is CASSLGLAETGEQFF.

J is TRBJ1-2 and V is TRBV28, with D unresolved. The CDR3 loop spans 12 amino acids. CDR1 is MDHEN, CDR2 SYDVKM, per germline. The germline V and J ends were trimmed by 3 bases and 4 bases, with 6 bases remaining between them. The DNA for the CDR3 is TGTGCCAGCAGTTTGAGGGCCTATGGCTACACCTTC. It codes for CASSLRAYGYTF.

The chain couples TRBV6-6 to TRBJ2-7; TRBD1 matches 9 bases. Trimming took 6 bases from V and 5 from J; bases not matched to a gene: 8. The CDR3 is 14 residues long. Per the germline V gene, CDR1 is MNHNY and CDR2 is SVGAGI (reference sequence). CDR3 protein: CASRSWDRADEQYF. CDR3 sequence (DNA): TGTGCCAGCAGATCGTGGGACAGGGCCGACGAGCAGTACTTC.

CDR3 DNA sequence: TGTGCCAGCAGTGAAGCGGGACACAACAATGAGCAGTTCTTC. Translating gives CASSEAGHNNEQFF. J is TRBJ2-1 and V is TRBV2; TRBD1 is a possible D gene (6 bases). The CDR3 spans 14 residues. V was trimmed by 0 bases and J by 5 bases, leaving 8 bases between them. Germline CDR1 is SNHLY and CDR2 is FYNNEI.

V is TRBV28 and J is TRBJ2-1; TRBD2 aligns across 10 bases. Germline loops: CDR1 MDHEN, CDR2 SYDVKM. The CDR3 is made up of 18 amino acids. The V gene end was trimmed by 6 bases and the J gene end by 7 bases; junction bases not matched to a gene: 18. The CDR3 region has the DNA TGTGCCAGCAGCCTGCTGGCTACTAGCGGGATAGGTTTAAATGAGCAGTTCTTC. It is translated as CASSLLATSGIGLNEQFF.

This clone was observed a handful of times. The chain couples TRBV5-1 to TRBJ2-1, with 11 bases that match TRBD2. J gave up 10 bases and V 3 bases, and 9 bases lay outside the gene matches. The length of the CDR3 is 15 residues. Germline V gene data show CDR1 as SGHRS and CDR2 as YFSETQ. The CDR3 sequence is CASSSQVTSGREQFF. The CDR3 nucleotides are TGCGCCAGCAGCTCACAGGTTACTAGCGGGAGAGAGCAGTTCTTC.

This sequence joins TRBV7-2 and TRBJ2-7; TRBD1 agrees at 10 bases. V was clipped by 3 bases and J by 6 bases; unmatched bases: 14. Germline CDR1 and CDR2: SGHTA and FQGNSA. The CDR3 has 17 residues. This CDR3 is CASSFDRGRETPLEQYF. CDR3 DNA: TGTGCCAGCAGCTTCGACAGGGGGCGAGAAACCCCCCTCGAGCAGTACTTC.